Listed below are T cell receptor beta chains from one sample, sequenced in a study of identifying expanded T cells in peripheral blood. The table came from immunoSEQ multiplex PCR; TCRdb's copy has only in-frame clones and leaves some out. The data show 70,000 to 95,000 clones, about 87% seen once. What was sequenced was blood. The receptors come from a person aged 18 to 70 in good health. Each CDR3 is given with its conserved first and last residue. The D gene is left open where the match is weak. Only part of the rows carry a size: once, few, many, or a class if the clone is expanded.

V gene	D gene	J gene	clone size	CDR3 protein	CDR3 DNA
TRBV11-2	.	TRBJ1-4	.	CASSLSGRINEKLFF	TGTGCCAGCAGCTTAAGCGGACGAATTAATGAAAAACTGTTTTTT
TRBV11-3	.	TRBJ2-1	.	CASSLKQSNEQFF	TGTGCCAGCAGCTTAAAGCAAAGCAATGAGCAGTTCTTC
TRBV19	TRBD1	TRBJ1-1	.	CASSIVGGAETEAFF	TGTGCCAGTAGTATAGTAGGGGGCGCGGAAACTGAAGCTTTCTTT
TRBV29-1	.	TRBJ2-7	.	CSVYLGTSAYEQYF	TGCAGCGTATACTTGGGAACCTCAGCCTACGAGCAGTACTTC
TRBV10-2	.	TRBJ1-5	few	CASSESSGGLDQPQHF	TGCGCCAGCAGTGAGTCGTCGGGAGGGCTTGATCAGCCCCAGCATTTT
TRBV7-2	TRBD2	TRBJ2-1	.	CASSLTSGVDNEQFF	TGTGCCAGCAGCTTAACTAGCGGGGTGGACAATGAGCAGTTCTTC
TRBV10-3	TRBD1	TRBJ2-1	.	CAISESEGAGEQFF	TGTGCCATCAGTGAGTCTGAGGGGGCGGGTGAGCAGTTCTTC
TRBV4-1	.	TRBJ1-6	.	CASSQGGHRSPWAPLHF	TGCGCCAGCAGCCAAGGGGGGCACCGCTCCCCGTGGGCACCCCTCCACTTT
TRBV7-6	.	TRBJ2-1	.	CASSHPGEGNEQFF	TGTGCCAGCAGCCATCCGGGGGAAGGTAATGAGCAGTTCTTC
TRBV5-1	.	TRBJ1-2	once	CASSFRGNGYTF	TGCGCCAGCAGCTTTCGGGGCAATGGCTACACCTTC
TRBV19	.	TRBJ1-1	.	CASSSQGFADTEAFF	TGTGCCAGTAGTAGCCAAGGCTTCGCGGACACTGAAGCTTTCTTT
TRBV6-5	.	TRBJ1-2	.	CASRNTGPYGYTF	TGTGCCAGCAGAAACACAGGCCCCTATGGCTACACCTTC
TRBV19	.	TRBJ2-2	.	CASSLERGWGTGELFF	TGTGCCAGTAGTCTGGAGAGGGGCTGGGGTACCGGGGAGCTGTTTTTT
TRBV4-1	.	TRBJ1-1	.	CASSHQNTNSEAFF	TGCGCCAGCAGCCACCAAAATACGAATTCGGAAGCTTTCTTT
TRBV9	TRBD1	TRBJ1-2	once	CASSAVILPQTGDLNYGYTF	TGTGCCAGCAGCGCGGTTATTCTCCCTCAGACAGGGGACTTAAACTATGGCTACACCTTC
TRBV7-9	.	TRBJ2-5	.	CASSPYHSRSEETQYF	TGTGCCAGCAGCCCTTACCACTCTAGGTCTGAAGAGACCCAGTACTTC
TRBV19	.	TRBJ2-1	.	CASSVGSSYNEQFF	TGTGCCAGTAGCGTCGGAAGCTCCTACAATGAGCAGTTCTTC
TRBV13	TRBD2	TRBJ2-7	.	CASSPGLAGSPYEQYF	TGTGCCAGCAGCCCAGGACTAGCGGGATCTCCCTACGAGCAGTACTTC
TRBV30	.	TRBJ1-2	.	CAWSGQGFGYTF	TGTGCCTGGTCGGGGCAGGGCTTCGGCTACACCTTC
TRBV5-1	.	TRBJ1-2	medium-sized	CASSLTGDRGYTF	TGCGCCAGCAGCTTAACGGGGGATCGTGGCTACACCTTC
TRBV4-3	.	TRBJ2-1	.	CASSQGGGSYNEQFF	TGCGCCAGCAGCCAAGGTGGGGGATCCTACAATGAGCAGTTCTTC
TRBV5-1	.	TRBJ2-2	.	CASSSGEVGLPGELFF	TGCGCCAGCAGCTCTGGAGAGGTCGGGCTGCCCGGGGAGCTGTTTTTT
TRBV5-1	.	TRBJ1-6	few	CASSLDGAFNSPLHF	TGCGCCAGCAGCTTGGATGGGGCTTTCAATTCACCCCTCCACTTT
TRBV28	TRBD1	TRBJ2-1	.	CASSLWGQGSDEQFF	TGTGCCAGCAGTTTATGGGGACAGGGTTCCGATGAGCAGTTCTTC
TRBV5-1	.	TRBJ1-3	.	CASSLTTSSGNTIYF	TGCGCCAGCAGCTTGACCACGTCGTCTGGAAACACCATATATTTT
TRBV30	.	TRBJ1-1	.	CAWSGDNTEAFF	TGTGCCTGGAGTGGGGATAACACTGAAGCTTTCTTT
TRBV5-1	.	TRBJ2-2	once	CASSLNPLLTSKGAGELFF	TGCGCCAGCAGCTTGAACCCTTTATTAACCTCGAAGGGGGCCGGGGAGCTGTTTTTT
TRBV6-1	.	TRBJ2-6	.	CASDLKPSGANVLTF	TGTGCCAGTGACCTTAAGCCGTCTGGGGCCAACGTCCTGACTTTC
TRBV27	TRBD1	TRBJ1-2	.	CASSPTGGLRYGYTF	TGTGCCAGCAGTCCCACAGGGGGCCTTCGGTATGGCTACACCTTC
TRBV2	TRBD1	TRBJ1-1	.	CASRKQGLNTEAFF	TGTGCCAGCAGGAAACAGGGGCTGAACACTGAAGCTTTCTTT
TRBV2	.	TRBJ1-4	once	CASREDRTNEKLFF	TGTGCCAGCAGGGAAGACAGGACAAATGAAAAACTGTTTTTT
TRBV2	.	TRBJ2-5	.	CASSDAARGGETQYF	TGTGCCAGCAGTGACGCGGCTAGAGGTGGAGAGACCCAGTACTTC
TRBV29-1	TRBD1	TRBJ2-7	.	CSVTKKTGAYEQYF	TGCAGCGTGACGAAAAAAACAGGGGCCTACGAGCAGTACTTC
TRBV5-4	TRBD1	TRBJ2-7	.	CASSFGTGDRYF	TGTGCCAGCAGCTTCGGGACAGGGGATCGGTACTTC
TRBV7-3	.	TRBJ1-2	.	CASSLEESGPYGYTF	TGTGCCAGCAGCTTAGAGGAATCGGGTCCCTATGGCTACACCTTC
TRBV19	TRBD1	TRBJ2-1	.	CASSTGQGSSYNEQFF	TGTGCCAGTAGTACCGGACAGGGTAGTTCCTACAATGAGCAGTTCTTC
TRBV6-5	.	TRBJ1-1	.	CASSYGVGWNTEAFF	TGTGCCAGCAGTTATGGGGTGGGGTGGAACACTGAAGCTTTCTTT
TRBV19	.	TRBJ2-2	.	CASSLQGGGMNTGELFF	TGTGCCAGTAGTCTGCAGGGTGGCGGGATGAACACCGGGGAGCTGTTTTTT
TRBV5-6	TRBD2	TRBJ2-1	.	CASSLAGGGSYNEQFF	TGTGCCAGCAGCTTGGCGGGAGGTGGGTCCTACAATGAGCAGTTCTTC
TRBV14	TRBD1	TRBJ2-3	.	CASSPRQGGTDTQYF	TGTGCCAGCAGCCCCCGACAGGGAGGCACAGATACGCAGTATTTT
TRBV6-6	TRBD1	TRBJ2-7	once	CASGRGQYYEQYF	TGTGCCAGCGGTCGGGGACAGTACTACGAGCAGTACTTC
TRBV9	.	TRBJ1-1	.	CASSSRTANTEAFF	TGTGCCAGCAGCTCTCGGACAGCGAACACTGAAGCTTTCTTT
TRBV5-1	.	TRBJ2-3	.	CASNGGEPTDTQYF	TGCGCCAGCAACGGGGGAGAGCCGACAGATACGCAGTATTTT
TRBV19	.	TRBJ1-1	.	CASTKKVGTEAFF	TGTGCCAGTACTAAAAAGGTGGGGACTGAAGCTTTCTTT
TRBV9	.	TRBJ1-1	.	CASSLGDMNTEAFF	TGTGCCAGCAGCCTCGGAGATATGAACACTGAAGCTTTCTTT
TRBV18	.	TRBJ1-1	.	CASSPSADTEAFF	TGTGCCAGCTCACCTTCGGCAGACACTGAAGCTTTCTTT
TRBV5-1	.	TRBJ2-1	.	CASSLAPLQEQFF	TGCGCCAGCAGCTTGGCACCACTTCAGGAGCAGTTCTTC